This T cell receptor (beta chain) was observed in a study of blood T cell repertoires in COVID-19. As for the study in general: From the United States, Italy and Spain came samples of acute and convalescent COVID-19.

Per germline, CDR1 KGHSH and CDR2 LQKENI. V was clipped by 4 bases and J by 5 bases; unmatched bases: 4. This CDR3 is built from 14 residues. Authors' processing steps: Nucleated cell number was recorded as an estimate derived from reference gene primer amplification. Clones were read by immunoSEQ multiplex PCR, and TCRdb kept only the in-frame ones, dropping some. The DNA was the basis for D and trimming; V, J and clone size are from that table. The repertoire has roughly 300,000 clones, 70% to 90% of them found once; the top ten carry about 4.2%. Those who participated ranged in age from about 18 to 89 years and resided in about 24 US areas. Cohorts were based on clinical histories the participants reported.

V gene TRBV18 combines with J gene TRBJ1-2; 10 bases line up with TRBD1. The sequenced sample consisted of PBMCs or T cells enriched from blood (not recorded which). The receptor's source is a woman in her thirties or forties with acute COVID-19. CDR3 bases: TGTGCCAGCTCACTGACAGGGGGCCGGTATGGCTACACCTTC. It specifies CASSLTGGRYGYTF.